The 7 T cell receptor beta chains reported below all come from one sample, sequenced in a study of control samples from healthy donors and cancer patients. The protocol was immunoSEQ multiplex PCR, while the TCRdb copy is restricted to in-frame clones and leaves out a portion. The sample lists some 220,000 clones, around 94% occurring once. Specimen: blood. The origin of the receptors is a man aged 50 to 60 in good health.

The V gene is TRBV6-5, the J gene TRBJ2-7; D not resolved. Trimming left V 7 bases short and J 3 bases short, with 16 bases between. This CDR3 has 14 residues. Germline V gene sequence: CDR1 MNHEY, CDR2 SVGAGI. DNA for the CDR3: TGTGCCAGCACCCCTAGGCAGAACTTCTACGAGCAGTACTTC. Encoded protein: CASTPRQNFYEQYF.

This clone was detected only once. The chain is built from TRBV3-1 (or the pseudogene TRBV3-2) and TRBJ1-5; possibly TRBD1 for D (5 bases). Germline CDR1 reads LGHDT; CDR2 reads YNNKEL (reference sequence). Between the trimmed V and J ends, which lost 2 bases and 7 bases, there was a span of 9 bases. The CDR3 has 13 amino acids. CDR3 DNA sequence: TGTGCCAGCAGCCAACAGGGTGAGCAGCCCCAGCATTTT. This translates into CASSQQGEQPQHF.

The chain recombines TRBV7-2 with TRBJ2-5; 12 bases agree with TRBD2. The V segment lost 1 base and the J segment 9 bases; nucleotides outside the gene matches: 12. CDR1 is SGHTA and CDR2 is FQGNSA in the germline V gene. This CDR3 has 17 residues. CDR3 coding DNA: TGTGCCAGCAGCTTAGTCGCGGCTAGCGGGGGGGCTGGGGCCCAGTACTTC. This codes for CASSLVAASGGAGAQYF. Drawing the rest from reference TRBV7-2 and TRBJ2-5, the complete variable domain is GAGVSQSPSNKVTEKGKDVELRCDPISGHTALYWYRQSLGQGLEFLIYFQGNSAPDKSGLPSDRFSAERTGGSVSTLTIQRTQQEDSAVYLCASSLVAASGGAGAQYFGPGTRLLVL.

The CDR3 spells CATSDAVSSYNEQFF. In DNA form, the CDR3 reads TGTGCCACCAGTGACGCGGTTTCGTCCTACAATGAGCAGTTCTTC. The J gene is TRBJ2-1, the V gene TRBV24-1; D not certain. The V gene's germline CDR1 is KGHDR and CDR2 SFDVKD. The CDR3 totals 15 residues. V was pared by 4 bases and J by 1 base, with 10 bases between.

The gene calls are TRBV7-9 and TRBJ2-1; a weak D match, TRBD2 (6 bases). Per the germline V gene, CDR1 is SEHNR and CDR2 is FQNEAQ (reference sequence). This CDR3 region has 15 residues. V was trimmed by 3 bases and J by 7 bases, leaving 16 bases between them. The DNA for the CDR3 is TGTGCCAGCAGCTTCCGGGACTTATCGTGGAATGAGCAGTTCTTC. The encoded protein is CASSFRDLSWNEQFF.

The chain is built from TRBV7-3 and TRBJ1-6; 7 positions match TRBD1. CDR1 is SGHTA and CDR2 is FQGTGA in the germline V gene. The CDR3 runs 13 residues. Unmatched junction bases numbered 4, after V lost 6 bases and J lost 8 bases. CDR3 region: CASSPDRDSPLHF. CDR3 DNA sequence: TGTGCCAGCAGTCCAGACAGGGATTCACCCCTCCACTTT.

The rearrangement joins TRBV7-9 to TRBJ2-3; the D gene is possibly TRBD2 (6 bases). The germline CDR1 and CDR2 sequences are SEHNR and FQNEAQ (reference sequence). The CDR3 covers 14 residues. Trimming left V 5 bases short and J 4 bases short, with 13 bases between. CDR3 region: CASSLRTNADTQYF. For the CDR3, the DNA is TGTGCCAGCAGCCTACGGACTAATGCAGATACGCAGTATTTT. Using reference TRBV7-9 and TRBJ2-3 for the parts outside the CDR3, the full variable domain is DTGVSQNPRHKITKRGQNVTFRCDPISEHNRLYWYRQTLGQGPEFLTYFQNEAQLEKSRLLSDRFSAERPKGSFSTLEIQRTEQGDSAMYLCASSLRTNADTQYFGPGTRLTVL.